What follows is one TCR beta chain and its context. Its antigen is not identified. Measured with immunoSEQ multiplex PCR; TCRdb has only the in-frame clones, and not every one. The repertoire includes 110,000 to 150,000 clones, about 90% of them detected once, and 0.19% sits in the top ten. This CDR3 spans 17 amino acids. J lost 6 bases, V lost 4 bases, and 10 bases had no gene match. Germline assignment: CDR1 MDHEN and CDR2 SYDVKM. The entry originates in a study of graft-versus-host responses after intestinal transplantation. The wider study: Induction using anti-thymocyte globulin, followed by tacrolimus and steroids for approximately 3 years, was given to all recipients.

The origin of this receptor is a human donor who received an intestinal transplant. The rearrangement joins TRBV28 to TRBJ2-3, with 13 bases identical to TRBD2. Sequenced here: unstimulated CD4+ T cells sorted from spleen or lymph node cells, sampled before intestinal transplant. The CDR3 DNA reads as TGTGCCAGCAGTTCATACCCACTAGCGGGAGGGTGGGATACGCAGTATTTT. It specifies CASSSYPLAGGWDTQYF.